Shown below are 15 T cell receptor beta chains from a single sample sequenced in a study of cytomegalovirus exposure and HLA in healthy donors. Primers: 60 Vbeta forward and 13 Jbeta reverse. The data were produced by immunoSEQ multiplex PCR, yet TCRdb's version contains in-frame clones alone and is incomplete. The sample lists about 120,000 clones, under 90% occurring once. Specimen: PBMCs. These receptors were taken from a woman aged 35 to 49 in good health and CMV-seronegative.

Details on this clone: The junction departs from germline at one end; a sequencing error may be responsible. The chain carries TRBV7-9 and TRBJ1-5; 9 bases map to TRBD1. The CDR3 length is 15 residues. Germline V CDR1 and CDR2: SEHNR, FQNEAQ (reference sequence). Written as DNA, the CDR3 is TGTTCCAGCAGCTTGGGACAGGGTGGCAATCAGCCCCAGCATTTT. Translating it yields CSSSLGQGGNQPQHF.

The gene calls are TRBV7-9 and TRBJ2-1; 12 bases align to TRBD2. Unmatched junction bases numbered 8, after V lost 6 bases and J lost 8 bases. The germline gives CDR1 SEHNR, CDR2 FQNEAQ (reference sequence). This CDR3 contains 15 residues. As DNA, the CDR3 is TGTGCCAGCAGTCCCGGGACTAGCGGGTTGGATGAGCAGTTCTTC. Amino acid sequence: CASSPGTSGLDEQFF.

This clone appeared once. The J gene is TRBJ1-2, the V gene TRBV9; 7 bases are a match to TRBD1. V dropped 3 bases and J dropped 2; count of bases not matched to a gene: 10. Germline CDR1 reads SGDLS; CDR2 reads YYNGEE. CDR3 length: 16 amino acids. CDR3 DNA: TGTGCCAGCAGCGACGAGTGGACAGGTCCAAACTATGGCTACACCTTC. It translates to CASSDEWTGPNYGYTF.

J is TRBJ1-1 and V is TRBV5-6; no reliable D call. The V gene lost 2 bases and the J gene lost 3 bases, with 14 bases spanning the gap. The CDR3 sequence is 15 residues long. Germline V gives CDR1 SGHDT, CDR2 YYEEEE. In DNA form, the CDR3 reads TGTGCCAGCAGCTTACCGCGGACTTGGGACACTGAAGCTTTCTTT. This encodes CASSLPRTWDTEAFF.

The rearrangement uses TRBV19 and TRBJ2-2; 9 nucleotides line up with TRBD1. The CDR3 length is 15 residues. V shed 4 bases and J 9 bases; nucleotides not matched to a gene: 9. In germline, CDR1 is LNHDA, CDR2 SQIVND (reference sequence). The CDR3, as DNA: TGTGCCAGTAGTACGCCGGGACAGGGTCCCTGGGAGCTGTTTTTT. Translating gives CASSTPGQGPWELFF.

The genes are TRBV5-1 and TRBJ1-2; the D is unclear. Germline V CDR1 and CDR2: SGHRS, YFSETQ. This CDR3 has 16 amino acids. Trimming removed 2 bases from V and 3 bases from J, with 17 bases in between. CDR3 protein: CASSLFSGGLDYGYTF. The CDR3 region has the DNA TGCGCCAGCAGCTTATTCTCCGGCGGACTCGACTATGGCTACACCTTC.

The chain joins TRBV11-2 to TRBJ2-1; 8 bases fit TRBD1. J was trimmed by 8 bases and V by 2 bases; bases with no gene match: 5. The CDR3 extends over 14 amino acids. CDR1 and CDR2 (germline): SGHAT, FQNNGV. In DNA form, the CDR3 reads TGTGCCAGCAGCTTACCAACAGGGGGTTATGAGCAGTTCTTC. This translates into CASSLPTGGYEQFF.

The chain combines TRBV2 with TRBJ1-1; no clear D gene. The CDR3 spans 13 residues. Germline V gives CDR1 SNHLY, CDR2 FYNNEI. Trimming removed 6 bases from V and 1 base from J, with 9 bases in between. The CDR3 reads CASRLTENTEAFF. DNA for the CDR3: TGTGCCAGCAGACTGACTGAGAACACTGAAGCTTTCTTT.

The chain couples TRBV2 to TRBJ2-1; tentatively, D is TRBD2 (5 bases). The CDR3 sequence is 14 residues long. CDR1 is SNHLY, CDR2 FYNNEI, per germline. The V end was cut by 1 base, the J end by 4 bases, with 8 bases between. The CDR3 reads CASSEGRRYNEQFF. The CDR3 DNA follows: TGTGCCAGCAGTGAAGGGAGGAGATACAATGAGCAGTTCTTC.

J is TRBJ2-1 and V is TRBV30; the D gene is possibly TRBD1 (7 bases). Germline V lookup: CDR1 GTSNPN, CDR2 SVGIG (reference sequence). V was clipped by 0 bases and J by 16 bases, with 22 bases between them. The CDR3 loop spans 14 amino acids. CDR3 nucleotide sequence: TGTGCCTGGAGTGTAAGGGGGGCAGGGGGGCGGGGTTTCTTC. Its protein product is CAWSVRGAGGRGFF.

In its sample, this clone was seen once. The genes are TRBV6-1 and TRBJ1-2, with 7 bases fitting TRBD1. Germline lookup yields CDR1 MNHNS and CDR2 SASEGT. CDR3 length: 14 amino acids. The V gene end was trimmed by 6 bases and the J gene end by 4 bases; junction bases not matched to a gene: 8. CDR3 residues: CASSEGALGYGYTF. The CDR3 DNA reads TGTGCCAGCAGCGAGGGGGCCCTGGGCTATGGCTACACCTTC.

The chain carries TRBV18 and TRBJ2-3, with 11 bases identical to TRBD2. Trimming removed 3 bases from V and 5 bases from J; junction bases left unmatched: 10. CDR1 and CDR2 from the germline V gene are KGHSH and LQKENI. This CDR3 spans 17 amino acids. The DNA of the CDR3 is TGTGCCAGCTCACCGATATCTAGCGGGGGGCTTGGAGATACGCAGTATTTT. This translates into CASSPISSGGLGDTQYF.

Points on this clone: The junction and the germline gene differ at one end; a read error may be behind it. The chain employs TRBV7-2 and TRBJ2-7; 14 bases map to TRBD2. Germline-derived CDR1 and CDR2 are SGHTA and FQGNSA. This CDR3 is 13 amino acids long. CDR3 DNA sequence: TGTGCCAGCAGCTTAGGACTAGCGGGAGGGCCGTCCTTC. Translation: CASSLGLAGGPSF. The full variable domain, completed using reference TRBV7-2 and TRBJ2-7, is GAGVSQSPSNKVTEKGKDVELRCDPISGHTALYWYRQSLGQGLEFLIYFQGNSAPDKSGLPSDRFSAERTGGSVSTLTIQRTQQEDSAVYLCASSLGLAGGPSFGPGTRLTVT.

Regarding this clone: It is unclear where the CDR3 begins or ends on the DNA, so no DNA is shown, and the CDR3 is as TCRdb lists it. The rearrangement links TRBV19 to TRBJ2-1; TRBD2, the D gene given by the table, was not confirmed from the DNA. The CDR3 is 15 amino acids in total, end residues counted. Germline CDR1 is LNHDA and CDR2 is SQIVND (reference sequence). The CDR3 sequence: CASSIWEWGVNEQFF.

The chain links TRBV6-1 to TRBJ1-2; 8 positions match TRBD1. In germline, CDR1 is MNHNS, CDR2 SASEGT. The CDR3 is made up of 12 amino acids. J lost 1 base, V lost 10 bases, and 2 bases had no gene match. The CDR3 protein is CATRGLNYGYTF. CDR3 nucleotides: TGTGCCACCAGGGGGCTTAACTATGGCTACACCTTC.